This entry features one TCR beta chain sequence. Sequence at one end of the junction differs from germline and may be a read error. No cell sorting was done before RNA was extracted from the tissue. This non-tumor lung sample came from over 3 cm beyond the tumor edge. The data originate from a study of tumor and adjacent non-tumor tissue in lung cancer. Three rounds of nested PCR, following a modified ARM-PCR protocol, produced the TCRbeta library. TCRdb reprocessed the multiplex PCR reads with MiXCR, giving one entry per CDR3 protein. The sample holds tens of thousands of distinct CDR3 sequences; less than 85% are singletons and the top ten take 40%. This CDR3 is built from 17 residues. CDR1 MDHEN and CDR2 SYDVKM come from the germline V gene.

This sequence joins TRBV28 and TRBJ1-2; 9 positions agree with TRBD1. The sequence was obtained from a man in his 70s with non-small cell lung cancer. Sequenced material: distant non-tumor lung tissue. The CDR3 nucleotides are TGTGCCAGCTGTTTATTATCGGGCACAGGGGGCACTCGTGACTACACCTTC. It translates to CASCLLSGTGGTRDYTF.